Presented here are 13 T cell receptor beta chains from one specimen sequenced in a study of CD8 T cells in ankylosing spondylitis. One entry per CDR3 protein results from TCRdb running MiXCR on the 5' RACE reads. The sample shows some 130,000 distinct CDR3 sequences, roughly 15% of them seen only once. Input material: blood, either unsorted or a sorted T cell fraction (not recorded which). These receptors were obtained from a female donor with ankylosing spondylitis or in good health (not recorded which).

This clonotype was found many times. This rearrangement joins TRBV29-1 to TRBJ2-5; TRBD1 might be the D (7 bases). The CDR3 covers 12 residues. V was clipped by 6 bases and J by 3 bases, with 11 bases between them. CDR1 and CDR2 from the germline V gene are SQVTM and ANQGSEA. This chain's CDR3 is CSVCRGEETQYF. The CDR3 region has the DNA TGCAGCGTATGCAGGGGGGAAGAGACCCAGTACTTC.

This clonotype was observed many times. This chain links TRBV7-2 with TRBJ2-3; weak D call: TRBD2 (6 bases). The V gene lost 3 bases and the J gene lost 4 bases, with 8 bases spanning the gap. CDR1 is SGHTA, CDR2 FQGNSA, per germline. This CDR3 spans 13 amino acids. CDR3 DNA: TGTGCCAGCAGCTTCCGACTAGCAGATACGCAGTATTTT. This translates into CASSFRLADTQYF.

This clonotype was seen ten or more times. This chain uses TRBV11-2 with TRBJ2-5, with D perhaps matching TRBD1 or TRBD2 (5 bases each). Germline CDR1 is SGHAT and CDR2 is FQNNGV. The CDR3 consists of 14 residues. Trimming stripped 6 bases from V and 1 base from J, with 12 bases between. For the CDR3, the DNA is TGTGCCAGCAGTTTTGAGGGGATCCAAGAGACCCAGTACTTC. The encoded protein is CASSFEGIQETQYF.

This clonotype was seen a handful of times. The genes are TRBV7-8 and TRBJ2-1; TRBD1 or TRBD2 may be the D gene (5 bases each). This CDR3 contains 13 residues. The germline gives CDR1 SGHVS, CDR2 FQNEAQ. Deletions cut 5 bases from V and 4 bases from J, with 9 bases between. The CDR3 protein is CASSRDEYNEQFF. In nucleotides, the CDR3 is TGTGCCAGCAGCAGGGACGAGTACAATGAGCAGTTCTTC.

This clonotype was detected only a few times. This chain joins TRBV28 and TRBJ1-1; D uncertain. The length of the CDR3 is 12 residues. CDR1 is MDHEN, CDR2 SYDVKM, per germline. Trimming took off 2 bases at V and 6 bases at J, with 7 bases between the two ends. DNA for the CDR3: TGTGCCAGCAGTTTAATGGGCCCTGAAGCTTTCTTT. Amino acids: CASSLMGPEAFF.

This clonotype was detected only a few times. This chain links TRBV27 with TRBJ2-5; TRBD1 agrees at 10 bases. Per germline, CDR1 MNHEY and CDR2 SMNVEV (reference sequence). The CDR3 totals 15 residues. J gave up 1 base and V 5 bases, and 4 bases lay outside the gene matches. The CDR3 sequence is CASSPRQGAQETQYF. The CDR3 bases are TGTGCCAGCAGTCCACGACAGGGGGCCCAAGAGACCCAGTACTTC.

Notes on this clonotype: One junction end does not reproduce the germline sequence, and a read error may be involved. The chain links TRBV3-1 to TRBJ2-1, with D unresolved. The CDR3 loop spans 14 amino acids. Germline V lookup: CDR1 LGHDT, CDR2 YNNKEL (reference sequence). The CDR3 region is CANSQNPSGNEQFF. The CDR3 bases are TGTGCCAACAGCCAAAACCCTAGTGGCAATGAGCAGTTCTTC.

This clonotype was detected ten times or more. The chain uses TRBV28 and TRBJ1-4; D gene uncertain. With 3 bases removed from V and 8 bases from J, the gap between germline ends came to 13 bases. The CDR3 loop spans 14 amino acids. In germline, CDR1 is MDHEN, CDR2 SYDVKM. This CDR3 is CASSLRTRREKLFF. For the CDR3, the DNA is TGTGCCAGCAGTTTGAGGACGAGAAGAGAAAAACTGTTTTTT.

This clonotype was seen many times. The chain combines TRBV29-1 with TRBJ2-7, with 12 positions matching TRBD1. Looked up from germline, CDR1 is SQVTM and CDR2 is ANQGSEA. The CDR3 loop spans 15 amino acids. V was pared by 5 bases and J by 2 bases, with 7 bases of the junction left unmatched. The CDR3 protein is CSVSSGTGGPYEQYF. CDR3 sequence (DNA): TGCAGCGTTTCTTCCGGGACAGGGGGCCCCTACGAGCAGTACTTC.

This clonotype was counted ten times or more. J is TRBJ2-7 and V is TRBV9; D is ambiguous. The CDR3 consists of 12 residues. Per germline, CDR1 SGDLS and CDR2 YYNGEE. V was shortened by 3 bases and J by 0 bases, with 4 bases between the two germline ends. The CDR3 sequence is CASSGHSYEQYF. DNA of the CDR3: TGTGCCAGCAGCGGCCACTCCTACGAGCAGTACTTC.

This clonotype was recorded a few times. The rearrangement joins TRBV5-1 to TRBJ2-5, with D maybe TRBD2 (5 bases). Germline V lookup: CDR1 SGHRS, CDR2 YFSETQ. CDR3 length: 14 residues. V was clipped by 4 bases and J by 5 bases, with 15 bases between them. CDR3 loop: CASSAGESTETQYF. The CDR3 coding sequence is TGCGCCAGCAGCGCCGGGGAGAGTACGGAGACCCAGTACTTC. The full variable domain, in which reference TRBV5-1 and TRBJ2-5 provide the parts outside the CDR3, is KAGVTQTPRYLIKTRGQQVTLSCSPISGHRSVSWYQQTPGQGLQFLFEYFSETQRNKGNFPGRFSGRQFSNSRSEMNVSTLELGDSALYLCASSAGESTETQYFGPGTRLLVL.

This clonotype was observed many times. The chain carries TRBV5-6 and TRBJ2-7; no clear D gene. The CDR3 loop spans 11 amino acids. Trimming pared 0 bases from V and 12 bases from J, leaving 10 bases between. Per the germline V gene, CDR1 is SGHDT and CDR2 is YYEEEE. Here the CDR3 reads CASSLGTDVYF. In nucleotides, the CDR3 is TGTGCCAGCAGCTTGGGGACGGATGTGTACTTC.

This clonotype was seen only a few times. The CDR3 DNA sequence: TGTGCCAGCAGCTTAGCCCAAGGGGACTGGAACACCGGGGAGCTGTTTTTT. Translated, it gives CASSLAQGDWNTGELFF. The V gene is TRBV7-8, the J gene TRBJ2-2; maybe TRBD2 (6 bases). V lost 0 bases, J lost 1 base, and 12 bases lay in between. The CDR3 is 17 residues long. The V gene's germline CDR1 is SGHVS and CDR2 FQNEAQ.